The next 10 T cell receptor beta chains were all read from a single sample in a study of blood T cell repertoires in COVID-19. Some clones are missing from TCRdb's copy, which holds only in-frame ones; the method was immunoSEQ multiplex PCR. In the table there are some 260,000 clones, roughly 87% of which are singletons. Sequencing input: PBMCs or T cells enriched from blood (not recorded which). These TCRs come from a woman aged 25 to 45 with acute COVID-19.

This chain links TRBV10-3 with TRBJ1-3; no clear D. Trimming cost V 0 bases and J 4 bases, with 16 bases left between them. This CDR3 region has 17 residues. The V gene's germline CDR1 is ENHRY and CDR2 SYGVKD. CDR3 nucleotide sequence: TGTGCCATCAGTGAGTCGGGCAGGCTCCTGAAGGGAAACACCATATATTTT. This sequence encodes CAISESGRLLKGNTIYF.

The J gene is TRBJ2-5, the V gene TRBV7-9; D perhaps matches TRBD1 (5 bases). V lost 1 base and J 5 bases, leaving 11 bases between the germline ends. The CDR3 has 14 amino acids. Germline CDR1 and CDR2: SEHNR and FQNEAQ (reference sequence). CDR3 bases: TGTGCCAGCAGCTTAGAGGGGTTCGGGGAGACCCAGTACTTC. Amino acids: CASSLEGFGETQYF.

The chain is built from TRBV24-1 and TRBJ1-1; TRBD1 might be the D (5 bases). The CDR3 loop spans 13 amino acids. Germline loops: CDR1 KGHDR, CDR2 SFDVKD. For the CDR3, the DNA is TGTGACAACCCCAGGGTCAAGAACACTGAAGCTTTCTTT. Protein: CDNPRVKNTEAFF.

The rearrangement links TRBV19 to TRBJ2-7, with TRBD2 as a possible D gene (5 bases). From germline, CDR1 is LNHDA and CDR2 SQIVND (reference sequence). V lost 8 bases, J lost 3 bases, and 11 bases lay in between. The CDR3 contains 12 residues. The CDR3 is CASGRGDYEQYF. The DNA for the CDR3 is TGTGCCAGTGGCCGGGGAGACTACGAGCAGTACTTC.

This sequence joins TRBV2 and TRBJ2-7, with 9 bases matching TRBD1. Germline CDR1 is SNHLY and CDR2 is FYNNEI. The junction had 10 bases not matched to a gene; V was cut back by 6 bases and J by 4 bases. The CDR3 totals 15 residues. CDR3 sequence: CASSLETGGGYEQYF. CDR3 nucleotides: TGTGCCAGCAGCTTAGAAACAGGGGGCGGGTACGAGCAGTACTTC.

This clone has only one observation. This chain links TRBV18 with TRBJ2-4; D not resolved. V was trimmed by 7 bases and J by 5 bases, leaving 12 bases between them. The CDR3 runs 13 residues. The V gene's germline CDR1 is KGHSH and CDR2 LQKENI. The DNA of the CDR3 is TGTGCCAGCTGCCCCTCGAGCCAAAACATTCAGTACTTC. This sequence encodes CASCPSSQNIQYF.

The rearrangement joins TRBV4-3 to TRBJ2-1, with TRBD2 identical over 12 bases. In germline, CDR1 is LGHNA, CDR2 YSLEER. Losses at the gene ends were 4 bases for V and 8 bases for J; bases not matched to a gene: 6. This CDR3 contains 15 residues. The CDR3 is CASSLRLAGDHEQFF. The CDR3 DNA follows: TGCGCCAGCAGCCTTCGACTAGCGGGAGATCATGAGCAGTTCTTC.

CDR3 sequence reads: CSGRDSGEQFF. The DNA of the CDR3 is TGCAGCGGGAGGGACTCAGGTGAGCAGTTCTTC. The V gene is TRBV20-1, the J gene TRBJ2-1, with 8 bases that match TRBD2. In germline, CDR1 is DFQATT, CDR2 SNEGSKA (reference sequence). This CDR3 contains 11 residues.

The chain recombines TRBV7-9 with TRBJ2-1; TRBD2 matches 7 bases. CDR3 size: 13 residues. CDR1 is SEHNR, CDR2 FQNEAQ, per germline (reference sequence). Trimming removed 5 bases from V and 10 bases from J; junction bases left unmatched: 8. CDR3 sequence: CASSPGGIGEQFF. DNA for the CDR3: TGTGCCAGCAGCCCCGGGGGGATAGGAGAGCAGTTCTTC.

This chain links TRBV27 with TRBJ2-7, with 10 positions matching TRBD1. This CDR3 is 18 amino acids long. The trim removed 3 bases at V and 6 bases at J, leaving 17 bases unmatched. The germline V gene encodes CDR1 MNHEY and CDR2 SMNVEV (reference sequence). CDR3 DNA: TGTGCCAGCAGTTTTTTGGGTTCCGGGACAGGGGAAGTTAGCGAGCAGTACTTC. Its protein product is CASSFLGSGTGEVSEQYF.